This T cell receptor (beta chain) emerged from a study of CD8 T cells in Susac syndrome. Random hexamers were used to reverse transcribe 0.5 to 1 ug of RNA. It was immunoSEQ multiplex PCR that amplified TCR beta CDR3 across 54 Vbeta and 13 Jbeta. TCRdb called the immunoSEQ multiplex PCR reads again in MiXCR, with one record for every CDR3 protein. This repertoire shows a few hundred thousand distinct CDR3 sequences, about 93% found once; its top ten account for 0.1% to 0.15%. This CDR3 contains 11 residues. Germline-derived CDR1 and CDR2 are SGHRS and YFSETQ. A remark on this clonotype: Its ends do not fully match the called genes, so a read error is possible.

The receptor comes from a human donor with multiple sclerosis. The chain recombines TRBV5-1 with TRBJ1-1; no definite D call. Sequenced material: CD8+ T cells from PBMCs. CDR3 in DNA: TGTGCCAGCAGTCTCGGGTCTGAAGCTTTCTTT. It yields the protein CASSLGSEAFF.